This T cell receptor (beta chain) was recovered during a study of blood T cells in healthy people across ages. Overall study findings and caveats: More naive CD4+ cells and higher diversity were found in long-lived than in aged donors.

V was shortened by 0 bases and J by 4 bases, with 5 bases between the two germline ends. Germline CDR1 MNHEY, CDR2 SMNVEV (reference sequence). The CDR3 runs to 13 residues. Points on this clonotype: Its antigen remains unknown.

Then a second PCR, running roughly 6 to 12 cycles, was carried out with a sample-barcoded 5' primer and a J-beta primer mix. TCRdb reprocessed the 5' RACE reads via MiXCR and lists one record per CDR3 protein. The sample lists over 1,500,000 distinct CDR3 sequences, about 50% occurring once. The specimen sequenced was blood. This sequence joins TRBV27 and TRBJ2-3; D remains unclear. This TCR derives from a woman aged 40 to 50 in good health. In DNA form, the CDR3 reads TGTGCCAGCAGTTTATCTGTACCAGATACGCAGTATTTT. Encoded protein: CASSLSVPDTQYF.